The 23 T cell receptor beta chains below were found in one sample sequenced in a study of blood T cell repertoires in COVID-19. Some clones are missing from TCRdb's copy, which holds only in-frame ones; the method was immunoSEQ multiplex PCR. The sample carries some 150,000 clones, 80% to 90% recorded once. The sample taken for sequencing was peripheral blood. The receptors come from an older woman with acute or convalescent COVID-19.

This clone was seen at least ten times. The chain combines TRBV7-9 with TRBJ2-7; 9 bases map to TRBD1. J lost 3 bases, V lost 5 bases, and 8 bases had no gene match. This CDR3 spans 15 amino acids. Germline-derived CDR1 and CDR2 are SEHNR and FQNEAQ (reference sequence). CDR3: CASSTAGTGSYEQYF. CDR3 sequence (DNA): TGTGCCAGCAGCACAGCCGGGACAGGGAGCTACGAGCAGTACTTC.

The chain's CDR3 is CASTAGQGGSPLHF. In nucleotides, the CDR3 is TGTGCCAGCACCGCGGGACAGGGAGGTTCACCCCTCCACTTT. This rearrangement joins TRBV3-1 (or the pseudogene TRBV3-2) to TRBJ1-6; 9 bases line up with TRBD1. Unmatched junction bases numbered 7, after V lost 7 bases and J lost 9 bases. This CDR3 is built from 14 residues. Germline CDR1 and CDR2: LGHDT and YNNKEL (reference sequence).

This clone was seen more than once but under ten times. V and J are TRBV5-8 and TRBJ1-2; 10 bases agree with TRBD1. CDR1 and CDR2 (germline): SGHTS, YDEGEE. This CDR3 has 15 amino acids. V shed 0 bases, J shed 7 bases, and the junction held 6 bases outside the gene matches. CDR3 DNA sequence: TGTGCCAGCAGCTTGGTTTGGACAGGGGGATCTGGCTACACCTTC. This encodes CASSLVWTGGSGYTF.

This clone was observed a single time. The V gene is TRBV9, the J gene TRBJ2-1; 8 bases are shared with TRBD2. The junction had 9 bases not matched to a gene; V was cut back by 2 bases and J by 2 bases. Germline CDR1 and CDR2: SGDLS and YYNGEE. This CDR3 has 17 amino acids. The CDR3 sequence is CASSVSGAGAPYNEQFF. The CDR3 bases are TGTGCCAGCAGCGTTTCGGGAGCGGGGGCCCCCTACAATGAGCAGTTCTTC.

The rearrangement uses TRBV28 and TRBJ1-3; perhaps TRBD1 as D (6 bases). The CDR3 totals 14 residues. Between the trimmed V and J ends, which lost 7 bases and 0 bases, there was a span of 10 bases. CDR1 and CDR2 from the germline V gene are MDHEN and SYDVKM. The CDR3 DNA sequence: TGTGCCAGCACAACAGGGAGCTCTGGAAACACCATATATTTT. Its protein product is CASTTGSSGNTIYF. Based on the CDR3 plus reference TRBV28 and TRBJ1-3, the full variable domain is DVKVTQSSRYLVKRTGEKVFLECVQDMDHENMFWYRQDPGLGLRLIYFSYDVKMKEKGDIPEGYSVSREKKERFSLILESASTNQTSMYLCASTTGSSGNTIYFGEGSWLTVV.

A few counts support this clone. The chain recombines TRBV5-5 with TRBJ1-5; no firm D call. V gave up 2 bases and J gave up 7 bases, with 16 bases separating them. The CDR3 is made up of 15 amino acids. CDR1 is SGHKS, CDR2 YYEKEE, per germline (reference sequence). CDR3 sequence: CASSFQRTEGQPQHF. Written as DNA, the CDR3 is TGTGCCAGCAGCTTTCAGCGCACAGAGGGCCAGCCCCAGCATTTT.

This clone was recorded once. The V call is TRBV5-1, the J call TRBJ2-2, with D possibly matching TRBD2 (6 bases). The germline CDR1 and CDR2 sequences are SGHRS and YFSETQ. The CDR3 spans 18 residues. Trimming took off 0 bases at V and 2 bases at J, with 17 bases between the two ends. DNA of the CDR3: TGCGCCAGCAGCTTGGGTGGTTTGGGCGCGGGAAACACCGGGGAGCTGTTTTTT. This sequence encodes CASSLGGLGAGNTGELFF.

This clone was counted a single time. The rearrangement joins TRBV27 to TRBJ1-1, with D hard to call. Trimming removed 0 bases at V and 0 bases at J, with 5 bases between. The V gene's germline CDR1 is MNHEY and CDR2 SMNVEV (reference sequence). The CDR3 is 14 residues long. CDR3 amino acids: CASSLSTMNTEAFF. The DNA of the CDR3 is TGTGCCAGCAGTTTATCTACTATGAACACTGAAGCTTTCTTT.

V and J are TRBV5-4 and TRBJ2-2; TRBD2 matches 10 bases. The J segment lost 0 bases and the V segment lost 3 bases, leaving 2 bases of the junction unmatched. Germline V CDR1 and CDR2: SGHNT, YYREEE (reference sequence). CDR3 length equals 16 residues. The CDR3 nucleotides are TGTGCCAGCAGCTCCGGACTAGCGGCGAACACCGGGGAGCTGTTTTTT. Its translation: CASSSGLAANTGELFF.

The gene calls are TRBV6-5 and TRBJ1-2; 9 bases are shared with TRBD1. V was clipped by 0 bases and J by 5 bases; unmatched bases: 7. Per the germline V gene, CDR1 is MNHEY and CDR2 is SVGAGI. CDR3 size: 16 residues. Here the CDR3 DNA reads TGTGCCAGCAGTTACTCGAAGGGACAGGGTTGGTATGGCTACACCTTC. Translated: CASSYSKGQGWYGYTF.

V is TRBV12-3 or TRBV12-4 and J is TRBJ1-2; TRBD1 might be the D (6 bases). V lost 6 bases and J lost 4, with 12 bases in between. The CDR3 runs 13 residues. CDR3 in amino acids: CASSHSDSYGYTF. The CDR3 nucleotides read TGTGCCAGCAGCCACTCGGACAGCTATGGCTACACCTTC.

J is TRBJ1-2 and V is TRBV18; D may be TRBD1 (6 bases). The V gene's germline CDR1 is KGHSH and CDR2 LQKENI. The CDR3 has 19 amino acids. The germline V and J ends were trimmed by 2 bases and 3 bases, with 25 bases remaining between them. The DNA for the CDR3 is TGTGCCAGCTCACCATTCGAAGGGGGTGAGGGGCTCAATTACTATGGCTACACCTTC. Translation: CASSPFEGGEGLNYYGYTF. Based on the CDR3 plus reference TRBV18 and TRBJ1-2, the full variable domain is NAGVMQNPRHLVRRRGQEARLRCSPMKGHSHVYWYRQLPEEGLKFMVYLQKENIIDESGMPKERFSAEFPKEGPSILRIQQVVRGDSAAYFCASSPFEGGEGLNYYGYTFGSGTRLTVV.

The J gene is TRBJ2-3, the V gene TRBV4-3, with D tentatively TRBD1 (5 bases). With 1 base removed from V and 9 bases from J, the gap between germline ends came to 14 bases. This CDR3 contains 14 residues. Germline lookup yields CDR1 LGHNA and CDR2 YSLEER. The CDR3 region is CASSQVIRADTQYF. CDR3 nucleotides: TGCGCCAGCAGCCAAGTTATCAGGGCGGACACGCAGTATTTT.

The gene calls are TRBV11-1 and TRBJ2-3, with unresolved D. Germline loops: CDR1 SGHAT, CDR2 FQDESV (reference sequence). The CDR3 loop spans 13 amino acids. Trimming shortened V by 5 bases and J by 6 bases, and 12 bases separated the two germline ends. In DNA, the CDR3 is TGTGCCAGCAGCCAGGCTACGCGCGATACGCAGTATTTT. It translates to CASSQATRDTQYF.

V usage is TRBV9 and J usage is TRBJ1-1; D may be TRBD1 (6 bases). The CDR3 sequence is 17 residues long. V was cut by 2 bases and J by 0 bases, with 17 bases left in between. Germline V gene sequence: CDR1 SGDLS, CDR2 YYNGEE. DNA of the CDR3: TGTGCCAGCAGCGTTTTTCCCCAGGGGAGCTTGAACACTGAAGCTTTCTTT. Amino acid sequence: CASSVFPQGSLNTEAFF. The variable domain in full, with the rest retrieved from reference TRBV9 and TRBJ1-1, is DSGVTQTPKHLITATGQRVTLRCSPRSGDLSVYWYQQSLDQGLQFLIQYYNGEERAKGNILERFSAQQFPDLHSELNLSSLELGDSALYFCASSVFPQGSLNTEAFFGQGTRLTVV.

The gene calls are TRBV19 and TRBJ1-4; 10 nucleotides agree with TRBD1. The V and J ends lost 4 bases and 6 bases, in that order; junction bases with no gene match: 11. The germline CDR1 and CDR2 sequences are LNHDA and SQIVND (reference sequence). The CDR3 is 17 residues long. CDR3 coding DNA: TGTGCCAGTAGTACTAAGGCCACCGGGACAGGGGATGAAAAACTGTTTTTT. Translation: CASSTKATGTGDEKLFF.

This clone was seen a handful of times. The chain employs TRBV18 and TRBJ1-1; TRBD1 matches 7 bases. Germline V gene data show CDR1 as KGHSH and CDR2 as LQKENI. This CDR3 has 14 amino acids. The trim removed 3 bases at V and 7 bases at J, leaving 8 bases unmatched. CDR3 sequence: CASSPTGETVEAFF. The DNA for the CDR3 is TGTGCCAGCTCACCCACAGGGGAGACGGTTGAAGCTTTCTTT.

The chain couples TRBV30 to TRBJ2-7; the D gene is possibly TRBD1 (5 bases). CDR3 length equals 13 residues. Germline V gene sequence: CDR1 GTSNPN, CDR2 SVGIG (reference sequence). V lost 2 bases, J lost 2 bases, and 10 bases lay in between. The CDR3 loop reads CAWSNRLTYEQYF. The CDR3 DNA reads TGTGCCTGGAGTAACAGGCTTACCTACGAGCAGTACTTC.

CDR3 sequence: CASSEALLQMNTEAFF. DNA of the CDR3: TGTGCCAGCAGTGAAGCGCTTTTACAGATGAACACTGAAGCTTTCTTT. The genes are TRBV6-1 and TRBJ1-1; no firm D call. The CDR3 extends over 16 amino acids. V lost 0 bases to trimming and J lost 0 bases, with 11 bases between them. Per the germline V gene, CDR1 is MNHNS and CDR2 is SASEGT.

The V call is TRBV7-8, the J call TRBJ1-2; no clear D gene. The CDR3 sequence is 14 residues long. Germline CDR1 SGHVS, CDR2 FQNEAQ. Trimming removed 5 bases at V and 7 bases at J, with 17 bases between. The CDR3 region has the DNA TGTGCCAGCAGCAGAACCGGGAGTACTCCTGGCTACACCTTC. Translating it yields CASSRTGSTPGYTF.

The chain carries TRBV28 and TRBJ2-1; D is perhaps TRBD2 (6 bases). Germline CDR1 MDHEN, CDR2 SYDVKM. The CDR3 is 16 amino acids. The ends were cut back, 3 bases at V and 2 bases at J, with 14 bases in the middle. The CDR3 protein is CASSFFRDLAYNEQFF. CDR3 in DNA: TGTGCCAGCAGTTTCTTCCGGGACTTGGCCTACAATGAGCAGTTCTTC.

The chain has TRBV30 and TRBJ1-5; D remains ambiguous. Trimming removed 0 bases from V and 11 bases from J, with 8 bases in between. Looked up from germline, CDR1 is GTSNPN and CDR2 is SVGIG (reference sequence). The CDR3 has 11 residues. Written as DNA, the CDR3 is TGTGCCTGGAGTGTACGCGGGGCCCAGCATTTT. This encodes CAWSVRGAQHF.

The J gene is TRBJ1-1, the V gene TRBV28; a possible D gene is TRBD1 (5 bases). Trimming cost V 2 bases and J 0 bases, with 10 bases left between them. This CDR3 has 15 amino acids. CDR1 is MDHEN and CDR2 is SYDVKM in the germline V gene. CDR3 protein: CASSLMTAMNTEAFF. DNA of the CDR3: TGTGCCAGCAGTTTAATGACAGCTATGAACACTGAAGCTTTCTTT.